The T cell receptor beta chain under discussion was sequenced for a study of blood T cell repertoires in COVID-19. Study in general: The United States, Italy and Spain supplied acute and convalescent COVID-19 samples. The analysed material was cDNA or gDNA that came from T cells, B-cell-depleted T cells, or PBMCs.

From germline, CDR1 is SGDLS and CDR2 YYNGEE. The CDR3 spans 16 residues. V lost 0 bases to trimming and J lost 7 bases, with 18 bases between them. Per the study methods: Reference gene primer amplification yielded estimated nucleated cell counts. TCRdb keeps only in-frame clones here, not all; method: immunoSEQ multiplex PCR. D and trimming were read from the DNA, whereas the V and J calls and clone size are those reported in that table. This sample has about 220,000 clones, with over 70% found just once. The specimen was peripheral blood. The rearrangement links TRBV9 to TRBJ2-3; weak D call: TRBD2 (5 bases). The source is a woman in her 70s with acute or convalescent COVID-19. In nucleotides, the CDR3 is TGTGCCAGCAGCGTAGACGGCGGGCCTTGGCCCAATACGCAGTATTTT. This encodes CASSVDGGPWPNTQYF.